The 2 T cell receptor beta chains below all came from one sample that was sequenced in a study of blood T cell repertoires in COVID-19. Clones were read by immunoSEQ multiplex PCR, and TCRdb kept only the in-frame ones, dropping some. The sample holds tens of thousands of clones, about 77% seen once. Sequences were obtained from peripheral blood. The receptors were gathered from a human donor in a cohort sampled during active COVID-19.

This clone has only a few counts. The J gene is TRBJ2-2, the V gene TRBV5-8; 9 bases line up with TRBD1. The V gene's germline CDR1 is SGHTS and CDR2 YDEGEE. The V segment lost 4 bases and the J segment 4 bases; nucleotides outside the gene matches: 8. This CDR3 contains 16 residues. CDR3 bases: TGTGCCAGCAGCGGAACAGGGGGCCCGACCACCGGGGAGCTGTTTTTT. It is translated as CASSGTGGPTTGELFF. Variable domain in full (rest from reference TRBV5-8 and TRBJ2-2): EAGVTQSPTHLIKTRGQQATLRCSPISGHTSVYWYQQALGLGLQFLLWYDEGEERNRGNFPPRFSGRQFPNYSSELNVNALELEDSALYLCASSGTGGPTTGELFFGEGSRLTVL.

The chain employs TRBV6-4 and TRBJ1-1; D gene uncertain. The V gene's germline CDR1 is MRHNA and CDR2 SNTAGT. The V gene lost 6 bases and the J gene lost 1 base, with 9 bases spanning the gap. This CDR3 has 13 amino acids. Here the CDR3 reads CASRARENTEAFF. In DNA, the CDR3 is TGTGCCAGCAGGGCCCGGGAGAACACTGAAGCTTTCTTT.